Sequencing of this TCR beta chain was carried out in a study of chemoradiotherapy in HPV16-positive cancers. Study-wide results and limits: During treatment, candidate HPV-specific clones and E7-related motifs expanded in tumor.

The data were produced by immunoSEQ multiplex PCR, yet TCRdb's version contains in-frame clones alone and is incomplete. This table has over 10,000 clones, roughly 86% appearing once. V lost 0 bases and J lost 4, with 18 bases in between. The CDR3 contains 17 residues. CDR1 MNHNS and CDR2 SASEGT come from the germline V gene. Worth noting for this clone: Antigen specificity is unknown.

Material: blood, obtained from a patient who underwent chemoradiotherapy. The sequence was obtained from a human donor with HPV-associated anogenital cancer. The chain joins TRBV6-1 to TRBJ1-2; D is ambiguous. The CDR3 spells CASSEALSPAYPYGYTF. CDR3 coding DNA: TGTGCCAGCAGTGAAGCGCTAAGCCCCGCGTATCCCTATGGCTACACCTTC.